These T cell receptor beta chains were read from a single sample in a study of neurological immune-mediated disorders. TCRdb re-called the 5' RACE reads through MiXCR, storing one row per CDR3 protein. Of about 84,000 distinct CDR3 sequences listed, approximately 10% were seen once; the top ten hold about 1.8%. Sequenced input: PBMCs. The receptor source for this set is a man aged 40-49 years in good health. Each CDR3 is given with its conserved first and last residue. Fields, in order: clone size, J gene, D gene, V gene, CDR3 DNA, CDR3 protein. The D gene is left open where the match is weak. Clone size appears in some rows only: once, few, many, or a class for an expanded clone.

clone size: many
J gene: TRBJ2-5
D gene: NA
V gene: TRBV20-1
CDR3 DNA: TGCAGTGCTCATTCGACGGGACGGCTCAGGGAGACCCAGTACTTC
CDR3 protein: CSAHSTGRLRETQYF

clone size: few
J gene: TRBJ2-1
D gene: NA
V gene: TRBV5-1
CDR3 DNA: TGCACCAGCAGCTTAAACCCTTACAATGAGCAGTTCTTC
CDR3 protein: CTSSLNPYNEQFF

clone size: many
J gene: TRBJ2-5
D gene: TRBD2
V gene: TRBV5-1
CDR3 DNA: TGCGCCAGCAGCCTCCTCACCGGGACTAGTCAAGAGACCCAGTACTTC
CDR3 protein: CASSLLTGTSQETQYF

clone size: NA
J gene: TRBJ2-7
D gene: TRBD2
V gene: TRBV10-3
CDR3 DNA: TGTGCCATCAGTCGATATGGACTAGCGGGGGGAATAAGGGACGAGCAGTACTTC
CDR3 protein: CAISRYGLAGGIRDEQYF

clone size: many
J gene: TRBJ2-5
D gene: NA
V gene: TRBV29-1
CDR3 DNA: TGCAGCGTTAAGGGTCGACTGGGGGAGACCCAGTACTTC
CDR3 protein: CSVKGRLGETQYF

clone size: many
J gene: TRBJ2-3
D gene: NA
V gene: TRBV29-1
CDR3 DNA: TGCAGCGTTGAAGCCCCCTCCAAGGGGGGGCGAGCAGATACGCAGTATTTT
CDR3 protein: CSVEAPSKGGRADTQYF

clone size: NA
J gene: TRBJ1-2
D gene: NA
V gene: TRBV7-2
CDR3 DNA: TGTGCCAGCAACGACAGGACCGGCGATAACCATGGCTACACCTTC
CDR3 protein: CASNDRTGDNHGYTF

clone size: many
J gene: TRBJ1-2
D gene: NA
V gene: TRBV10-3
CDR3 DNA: TGTGCCATCAGCCTGAGGGGTCGCGGCTACACCTTC
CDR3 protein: CAISLRGRGYTF

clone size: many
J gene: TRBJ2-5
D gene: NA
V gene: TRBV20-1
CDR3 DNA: TGCAGTGCCCCCAGGAGTTCCCAACAAGAGACCCAGTACTTC
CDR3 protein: CSAPRSSQQETQYF

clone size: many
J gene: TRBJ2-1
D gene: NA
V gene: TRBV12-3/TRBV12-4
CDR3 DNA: TGTGCCAGCAGTTTAGCGGGAGGAGGTTGGGATGAGCAGTTCTTC
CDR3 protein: CASSLAGGGWDEQFF

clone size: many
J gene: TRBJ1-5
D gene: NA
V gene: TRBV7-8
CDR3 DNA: TGTGCCAGCAGCGAACCCGATGGCGCGCCCCAGCATTTT
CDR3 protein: CASSEPDGAPQHF

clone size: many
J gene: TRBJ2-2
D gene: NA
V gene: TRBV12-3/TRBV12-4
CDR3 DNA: TGTGCCAGCAGTTTAGATCCAACCGCCGGGGAGCTGTTTTTT
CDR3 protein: CASSLDPTAGELFF